This entry describes one T cell receptor (beta chain). Its antigen remains undetermined. No per-base quality is available; no much larger clone lies one base away. The entry originates in a study of T cell responses to AZD1222 COVID-19 vaccine (dated by TCRdb to the early 2020s). At the level of the whole study: A total of approximately 250 trial participants underwent TCR sequencing, of whom roughly 210 had received two doses of AZD1222 and some 25 had received two doses of the MenACWY control vaccine. Trial participants were enrolled into age subgroups of 18-55, 56-69 and 70-plus years, which contained about 150, 27 and 61 TCR-sequenced participants, respectively.

The paper as a whole reports these results and caveats: Conclusions about previously exposed vaccinees were limited because only a handful of AZD1222 recipients were SARS-CoV-2 seropositive at baseline. Participants were mostly white British, with more females than males. The authors suggested clonal diversity may have been underestimated. Because no samples from the day 14 peak response were available, repertoires could be characterized only after the peak T cell response. The whole spike protein was spanned by vaccine-associated CD4 TCRs, and dominant responses were seen in regions 160-218 and 743-854. The 56-69-year group was small, and its depth increase did not reach significance, likely because of low power. Reportedly, almost half of the unique spike-specific TCRs recognized epitopes lying outside the regions that are mutated in the B.1.351 and B.1.1.7 variants. After two AZD1222 doses, spike-specific TCR breadth and depth were significantly higher than at day 0 and than in MenACWY recipients.

Taken with the paper, the label for time point translates to: about 28 days (+/-7) after the second vaccine dose. AZD1222 recipients given second doses at about 4 weeks or at about 12 weeks were pooled, since spike-specific TCR depth and breadth were not found to differ between the two schedules. Vaccinee samples came from UK trials COV001 and COV002, including a single-blind randomized controlled phase 2/3 trial of AZD1222 (ChAdOx1 nCoV-19) in healthy adults. For TCRbeta chain sequencing, PBMC samples from trial participants were taken at day 0 and at day 28 after the second dose. CDR1 is given as SGHRS and CDR2 as YFSETQ, both from the germline V gene. Trimming takes 0 bases from V and 1 base from J, and the germline ends sit 10 bases apart. The CDR3 runs 15 amino acids, cysteine and phenylalanine included. The CDR3 DNA has 45 bases and is translated from base 1. The CDR3 regions of human TCRbeta chains were analyzed by immunosequencing. Per the source publication's procedure: Repertoire TCRs were checked for matches against a reference library of SARS-CoV-2-specific TCRs that had been generated using the MIRA antigen-specificity platform. Breadth was defined as the fraction of unique TCRs that were SARS-CoV-2-associated, and depth was defined as the fraction of total T cells that were SARS-CoV-2-associated. Using the MIRA data, each spike-specific TCR was mapped to the spike region that the TCR reacts to and placed in a CD4 or CD8 class. Log10-transformed breadth and depth values were compared by one-way ANOVA with Sidak's multiple comparisons tests. TCRdb provides this immuneACCESS table in a form limited to in-frame rearrangements. Some clones are lacking; in checked studies, under half of them reflect an unresolved V gene, and why the rest are absent is not known. V and J calls and clone size are those listed in that table; D and trimming were worked out from the DNA. Counted in this sample were around 100,000 clones; about 85% of them appeared once. The top ten hold about 4.5% of the sample.

Specimen: peripheral blood, collected 28 days after the second AZD1222 dose. The chain is encoded by TRBV5-1 joined to TRBJ2-5; confidence is insufficient to name the D gene. The sequence came from an adult who received the AZD1222 COVID-19 vaccine. The CDR3 reads as follows: CASSLEGSPQETQYF. The sequence in DNA is TGCGCCAGCAGCTTGGAGGGTAGCCCCCAAGAGACCCAGTACTTC.